This TCR beta chain was identified in a study of radiation and T cells in renal cell carcinoma. On the study more broadly: Nephrectomy followed 15 Gy stereotactic body radiation by 4 weeks.

The method was immunoSEQ multiplex PCR; TCRdb's version includes in-frame clones alone and lacks a portion of them. The table has roughly 150,000 clones, roughly nine tenths seen once. J lost 3 bases, V lost 5 bases, and 2 bases had no gene match. The CDR3 has 15 residues. Germline CDR1 is MNHNS and CDR2 is SASEGT. The time point is: baseline pretreatment blood. Treatment here: 15 Gy SBRT to primary tumor, nephrectomy 4 weeks later. Serial blood draws occurred at baseline and 2 and 4 weeks post-SBRT. The patient's renal cell carcinoma had clear cell pathology. The sequence was obtained from a woman in her 70s with renal cell carcinoma. The sequencing used blood, collected from a patient whose treatment included radiotherapy and nephrectomy. The chain couples TRBV6-1 to TRBJ1-6; 9 nucleotides align to TRBD1. The CDR3 nucleotides read TGTGCCAGCAGTCCGGGACAGGGCTATAATTCACCCCTCCACTTT. Translated, it gives CASSPGQGYNSPLHF.